Below are 3 T cell receptor beta chains sequenced from a single sample in a study of blood T cell repertoires in COVID-19. Clones were sequenced by immunoSEQ multiplex PCR, and TCRdb holds only the in-frame ones, with some missing. Of roughly 230,000 clones in the sample, roughly 89% were seen once. The source material was peripheral blood. These receptors were obtained from a woman aged 55-69 years with COVID-19, enrolled during active disease.

CDR3 amino acids: CASSSPRDTEAFF. The DNA for the CDR3 is TGTGCCAGCAGTTCCCCCCGGGACACTGAAGCTTTCTTT. The chain joins TRBV6-6 to TRBJ1-1, with D uncertain. In germline, CDR1 is MNHNY, CDR2 SVGAGI (reference sequence). Trimming left V 4 bases short and J 3 bases short, with 9 bases between. This CDR3 has 13 residues.

V is TRBV3-1 (or the pseudogene TRBV3-2) and J is TRBJ1-3, with no clear D. The CDR3 contains 16 residues. Deletions cut 1 base from V and 0 bases from J, with 10 bases between. Per germline, CDR1 LGHDT and CDR2 YNNKEL (reference sequence). The CDR3 region is CASSQVQTSSGNTIYF. The DNA of the CDR3 is TGTGCCAGCAGCCAAGTCCAGACTAGCTCTGGAAACACCATATATTTT.

V is TRBV12-3 or TRBV12-4 and J is TRBJ2-1; TRBD1 agrees at 8 bases. V lost 7 bases, J lost 10 bases, and 9 bases stayed unmatched. The CDR3 runs 13 residues. CDR3 sequence reads: CASNPDRAGEQFF. The DNA for the CDR3 is TGTGCCAGCAACCCGGACAGGGCCGGCGAGCAGTTCTTC.